Listed here is a single T cell receptor beta chain. This sample was included in a study of blood T cell repertoires in COVID-19. On the study more broadly: Both acute and convalescent COVID-19 samples were obtained from the United States, Italy and Spain. Sources were T cells, B-cell-depleted T cells, or PBMCs; the material itself was cDNA or gDNA.

Profiling relied on immunoSEQ multiplex PCR, and the TCRdb table lists in-frame clones only, not all of them. The table has 120,000 to 150,000 clones, about 87% seen once; the top ten hold just under 0.95%. CDR1 LGHDT and CDR2 YNNKEL come from the germline V gene (reference sequence). V lost 6 bases and J 2 bases, leaving 10 bases between the germline ends. This CDR3 is 13 amino acids long. This clonotype was sampled from a woman in her forties or fifties with acute or convalescent COVID-19. This chain links TRBV3-1 (or the pseudogene TRBV3-2) with TRBJ1-2; D call uncertain. Sequencing was performed on peripheral blood. For the CDR3, the DNA is TGTGCCAGCAGATCAGAGGAGAACTATGGCTACACCTTC. This codes for CASRSEENYGYTF.